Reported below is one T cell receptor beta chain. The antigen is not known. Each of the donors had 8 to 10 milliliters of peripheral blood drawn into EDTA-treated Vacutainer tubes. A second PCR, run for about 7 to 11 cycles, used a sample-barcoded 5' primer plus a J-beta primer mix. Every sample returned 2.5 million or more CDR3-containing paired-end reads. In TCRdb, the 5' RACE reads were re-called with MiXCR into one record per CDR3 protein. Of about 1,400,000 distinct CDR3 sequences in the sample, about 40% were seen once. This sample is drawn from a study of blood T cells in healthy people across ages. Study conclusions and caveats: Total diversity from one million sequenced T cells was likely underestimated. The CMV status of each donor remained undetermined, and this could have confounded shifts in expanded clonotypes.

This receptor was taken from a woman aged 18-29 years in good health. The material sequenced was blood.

The CDR3 coding sequence is TGCAGTGCTAGGTCGGGGAGAATGAACACTGAAGCTTTCTTT. It translates to CSARSGRMNTEAFF. The rearrangement joins TRBV20-1 to TRBJ1-1; D not resolved. The CDR3 length is 14 residues. CDR1 is DFQATT, CDR2 SNEGSKA, per germline (reference sequence). Trimming took 3 bases from V and 0 from J, leaving 11 bases between them.